The 14 T cell receptor beta chains reported below all come from one sample, sequenced in a study of CD8+ T cells in alopecia areata. RNA extraction was followed by reverse transcription into cDNA, which acted as the sequencing template. TCRdb's copy holds only in-frame clones and misses some; the assay was immunoSEQ multiplex PCR. This sample has roughly 110,000 clones, each found more than once. Sequenced sample: lesional skin. These receptors came from a C3H/HeJ mouse with alopecia areata. Strain haplotype (MHC): H2-k.

This clone came up a few times. Gene names and germline refer to mouse. CDR3 DNA, as far as it was read: TGCACCTGCAGTGATCCCGGGACTGGGAAGAGTGCAGAA. Translation gives CTCSDPGTGKSAE. The whole CDR3 sequence reads CTCSDPGTGKSAETLYF. The chain employs TRBV1 and TRBJ2-3, with 9 bases identical to TRBD2. The CDR3 goes on 4 residues after the read ends, and that part is filled in from the germline J gene. V shed 4 bases and J 0 bases; nucleotides not matched to a gene: 8. This CDR3 comprises 17 residues. Germline CDR1 and CDR2: NSQYPW and LRSPGD (reference sequence).

Of note for this clone: Any gene name here is a mouse gene name. Read sequence stops 4 residues before the CDR3 end, and the germline J gene provides the missing end. J is TRBJ1-4 and V is TRBV15; 9 bases are a match to TRBD1. This CDR3 region has 16 residues. CDR1 and CDR2 (germline): SGHND, FRSKSL. V shed 6 bases and J 4 bases; nucleotides not matched to a gene: 9. Here the CDR3 reads CASSLNRGRGNERLFF. CDR3 DNA, as far as it was read: TGTGCCAGCAGCCTCAACAGGGGGCGAGGCAACGAA.

In this sample, this clone turned up many times. Each gene name is a mouse one. The CDR3 end falls 4 residues outside the read, so it is completed with the germline J gene. The sample has other DNA sequences that encode this CDR3 too. The V and J genes are TRBV13-3 and TRBJ2-1, with 10 bases identical to TRBD2. The junction had 4 bases not matched to a gene; V was cut back by 3 bases and J by 4 bases. From germline, CDR1 is NNHDY and CDR2 SYVADS. The CDR3 is 15 amino acids. CDR3 sequence: CASSGGLGEYAEQFF. Incomplete CDR3 DNA: TGTGCCAGCAGTGGTGGACTGGGGGAATATGCT.

Worth noting for this clone: TCRdb's protein does not match the DNA translation at residue 13; the protein provided is translated from the DNA. Gene names are the mouse ones. The read ends 3 residues shy of where the CDR3 ends; the end is completed using the germline J gene. This rearrangement joins TRBV1 to TRBJ1-3; the match to TRBD1 covers 11 bases. Trimming cost V 3 bases and J 3 bases; bases outside gene matches: 4. CDR1 is NSQYPW, CDR2 LRSPGD, per germline (reference sequence). This CDR3 region has 16 residues. CDR3 sequence reads: CTCSADRGRGGNTLYF. CDR3 DNA (partial): TGCACCTGCAGTGCGGACAGGGGGCGCGGTGGAAATACG.

This clone was counted only a few times. Gene and germline names: mouse. The read comes to an end 4 residues before the CDR3 does, leaving the germline J gene to fill in the end. The chain carries TRBV13-3 and TRBJ2-4; D perhaps matches TRBD1 (5 bases). V lost 9 bases and J lost 0, with 8 bases in between. Germline V gene sequence: CDR1 NNHDY, CDR2 SYVADS. The CDR3 is made up of 12 amino acids. CDR3: CATQGSQNTLYF. The sequenced CDR3 bases are TGTGCCACCCAGGGAAGTCAAAAC.

This clone was seen a handful of times. Gene names denote mouse genes. The sequenced fragment ends 4 residues before the CDR3 boundary, so the rest is inferred from the germline J gene. J is TRBJ1-2 and V is TRBV17; no clear D gene. The CDR3 is 11 residues long. CDR1 is MNHDT, CDR2 YYDKIL, per germline. Partial CDR3 DNA: TGTGCTAGCAGCCCTGGGGTC. Residues: CASSPGV. The entire CDR3 sequence reads CASSPGVDYTF.

This clone has a handful of counts. Gene names are mouse gene names. This chain's CDR3 is CASSPDWGGGEVFF. The sequenced part of the CDR3 DNA is TGTGCCAGCAGCCCTGACTGGGGGGGAGGA. The chain uses TRBV13-3 and TRBJ1-1; the D gene is possibly TRBD1 (5 bases). The read is 4 residues too short to cover the CDR3 end, so that end is filled in from the germline J gene. The CDR3 is 14 amino acids. In germline, CDR1 is NNHDY, CDR2 SYVADS.

This clone was seen only a few times. Any gene name here is a mouse gene name. The DNA ends 4 residues before the CDR3 does, and the rest of the CDR3 is filled in from the germline J gene. J is TRBJ2-5 and V is TRBV19, with 7 positions matching TRBD2. V dropped 6 bases and J dropped 0; count of bases not matched to a gene: 4. The CDR3 totals 14 residues. Germline assignment: CDR1 FNHDT and CDR2 SITEND (reference sequence). The CDR3: CASTTGANQDTQYF. The sequenced CDR3 bases are TGTGCCAGCACAACTGGGGCTAACCAAGAC.

The sample holds a few counts of this clone. Genes and germline are mouse. The read finishes 4 residues shy of the CDR3 end, and the germline J gene is used to complete it. The gene calls are TRBV1 and TRBJ2-1; the match to TRBD2 covers 14 bases. From germline, CDR1 is NSQYPW and CDR2 LRSPGD (reference sequence). This CDR3 region has 19 residues. CDR3 DNA (partial): TGCACCTGCAGTGCAGATTTGGACGGGACTGGGGGGGCGGGAGCT. Protein sequence: CTCSADLDGTGGAGA. The whole CDR3 protein is CTCSADLDGTGGAGAEQFF.

Concerning this clone itself: The protein here is the DNA translation, as the TCRdb protein differs from it at residue 13. Germline and genes here are mouse. The DNA ends 3 residues before the CDR3 does, and the rest of the CDR3 is filled in from the germline J gene. The chain uses TRBV1 and TRBJ1-3; no reliable D call. The CDR3 consists of 16 residues. Germline V CDR1 and CDR2: NSQYPW, LRSPGD (reference sequence). The CDR3 DNA, read in part, is TGCCCCTGCAGTGCAGATCCCCAGATTTCTGGAAATACG. This gives the protein CPCSADPQISGNT. The full CDR3 reads CPCSADPQISGNTLYF.

The table lists this clone with a few counts. All gene names here are mouse names. The read terminates 4 residues ahead of where the CDR3 ends, so the germline J gene completes it. The chain couples TRBV13-3 to TRBJ2-2, with TRBD2 matching over 12 bases. The CDR3 has 14 residues. V lost 9 bases and J lost 2; bases outside the gene matches: 2. Germline lookup yields CDR1 NNHDY and CDR2 SYVADS. Partial CDR3 DNA: TGTGCCATGGACTGGGGGGGGAACACCGGG. It specifies CAMDWGGNTG. The full CDR3 is CAMDWGGNTGQLYF.

Note on this clone: The listed genes are named as in mouse. The read halts 4 residues ahead of the CDR3 end, with the missing end drawn from the germline J gene. The chain has TRBV13-1 and TRBJ2-3; TRBD2 is a possible D gene (7 bases). CDR3 length: 16 residues. Trimming shortened V by 0 bases and J by 1 base, and 12 bases separated the two germline ends. The germline V gene has CDR1 NSHNY and CDR2 SYGAGN. The CDR3 loop is CASSDARGGGAETLYF. The CDR3 DNA, read in part, is TGTGCCAGCAGTGATGCGAGGGGGGGTGGTGCAGAA.

This clone has just a few counts. Each gene name is a mouse one. The DNA ends 4 residues before the CDR3 does, and the rest of the CDR3 is filled in from the germline J gene. The genes are TRBV13-3 and TRBJ1-1, with D perhaps TRBD1 (6 bases). Trimming took off 2 bases at V and 3 bases at J, with 14 bases between the two ends. The CDR3 covers 15 residues. The germline gives CDR1 NNHDY, CDR2 SYVADS. The sequenced part of the CDR3 DNA is TGTGCCAGCAGTGAATCCGGGACAAAATACACA. This codes for CASSESGTKYT. The whole CDR3 protein reads CASSESGTKYTEVFF.

A few counts support this clone. Gene names are the mouse ones. The read comes to an end 4 residues before the CDR3 does, leaving the germline J gene to fill in the end. The chain combines TRBV13-2 with TRBJ2-5, with 8 positions matching TRBD2. Germline CDR1 is NNHNN and CDR2 is SYGAGS (reference sequence). The junction had 9 bases not matched to a gene; V was cut back by 0 bases and J by 0 bases. The CDR3 spans 18 residues. The CDR3 bases that were read are TGTGCCAGCGGTGATGTCGGCCTGGGGGGTGTTAACCAAGAC. The encoded protein is CASGDVGLGGVNQD. The whole CDR3 reads CASGDVGLGGVNQDTQYF.